Below, 26 T cell receptor beta chains from the same sample are listed, as sequenced in a study of cytomegalovirus exposure and HLA in healthy donors. Measured with immunoSEQ multiplex PCR; TCRdb has only the in-frame clones, and not every one. Of nearly 200,000 clones detected, 65% to 90% appear once; the ten largest clones hold about an eighth. The sequenced sample was PBMCs. Receptor source: a woman aged 25 to 39 in good health and CMV-seropositive.

The chain carries TRBV4-1 and TRBJ2-1; 9 bases line up with TRBD2. The CDR3 is 16 amino acids. Per the germline V gene, CDR1 is MGHRA and CDR2 is YSYEKL. After removal of 4 bases from V and 0 bases from J, the junction contained 4 bases not matched to a gene. The CDR3 DNA sequence: TGCGCCAGCAGCCCTAGCGGGGCCGGCTCCTACAATGAGCAGTTCTTC. Its translation is CASSPSGAGSYNEQFF.

The CDR3 here is CASSGPGTANTEAFF. CDR3 DNA sequence: TGTGCCAGCAGTGGCCCCGGGACAGCGAACACTGAAGCTTTCTTT. V usage is TRBV28 and J usage is TRBJ1-1; 7 bases line up with TRBD1. The V and J ends lost 5 bases and 1 base, in that order; junction bases with no gene match: 7. CDR1 is MDHEN, CDR2 SYDVKM, per germline. The CDR3 runs 15 residues.

This clone was detected once. The chain employs TRBV2 and TRBJ2-7; TRBD2 might be the D (6 bases). Germline V gives CDR1 SNHLY, CDR2 FYNNEI. The V end lost 7 bases, the J end lost 0 bases, and 13 bases lay between the germline ends. The CDR3 spans 14 residues. CDR3 loop: CASTGSSSSYEQYF. CDR3 nucleotide sequence: TGTGCCAGCACCGGGAGTTCCAGCTCCTACGAGCAGTACTTC.

The rearrangement uses TRBV6-5 and TRBJ2-1, with 8 bases identical to TRBD2. V dropped 4 bases and J dropped 6; count of bases not matched to a gene: 8. The CDR3 has 15 residues. CDR1 MNHEY and CDR2 SVGAGI come from the germline V gene. The CDR3 loop is CASSLLAAQSNEQFF. The CDR3 coding sequence is TGTGCCAGCAGTTTACTAGCGGCACAGAGCAATGAGCAGTTCTTC.

The chain recombines TRBV2 with TRBJ2-3, with D possibly being TRBD2 (6 bases). V lost 8 bases to trimming and J lost 3 bases, with 18 bases between them. Germline V CDR1 and CDR2: SNHLY, FYNNEI. The CDR3 contains 15 residues. As DNA, the CDR3 is TGTGCCAGCTCAATTCTAAGGCGGGGAACAGATACGCAGTATTTT. Its translation: CASSILRRGTDTQYF.

V and J are TRBV4-2 and TRBJ1-2; TRBD1 agrees at 9 bases. The trim removed 4 bases at V and 8 bases at J, leaving 11 bases unmatched. The CDR3 totals 15 residues. CDR1 and CDR2 (germline): LGHNA, YNFKEQ. The CDR3 loop is CASSPEAAGQGGYTF. The CDR3 DNA follows: TGTGCCAGCAGCCCCGAAGCCGCGGGACAGGGAGGCTACACCTTC.

This clone was recorded a few times. The rearrangement links TRBV6-6 to TRBJ1-2, with D unresolved. The germline V and J ends were trimmed by 2 bases and 8 bases, with 9 bases remaining between them. The CDR3 consists of 12 residues. Germline assignment: CDR1 MNHNY and CDR2 SVGAGI (reference sequence). This chain's CDR3 is CASSYPPEGYTF. The CDR3 coding sequence is TGTGCCAGCAGTTACCCCCCGGAGGGCTACACCTTC.

The CDR3 sequence: CASSFASREQYF. CDR3 DNA: TGTGCCAGCAGCTTCGCTAGTCGCGAGCAGTACTTC. The J gene is TRBJ2-7, the V gene TRBV11-2; unclear D gene. V was trimmed by 3 bases and J by 6 bases, leaving 9 bases between them. The CDR3 covers 12 residues. CDR1 and CDR2 (germline): SGHAT, FQNNGV.

This clone was seen a few times. V gene TRBV25-1 combines with J gene TRBJ1-1; D gene uncertain. Germline CDR1 is MGHDK and CDR2 is SYGVNS. The CDR3 sequence is 11 residues long. The V and J ends lost 8 bases and 4 bases respectively, with 8 bases between them. The CDR3 protein is CASLTPTEAFF. The CDR3 DNA reads as TGTGCCAGCCTAACCCCCACTGAAGCTTTCTTT.

V usage is TRBV9 and J usage is TRBJ2-1; 10 bases match TRBD1. CDR1 SGDLS and CDR2 YYNGEE come from the germline V gene. There are 15 residues in the CDR3. V was pared by 2 bases and J by 2 bases, with 1 base of the junction left unmatched. The CDR3 DNA sequence: TGTGCCAGCAGCGTTGGGACAGGGGCCTACAATGAGCAGTTCTTC. Translation gives CASSVGTGAYNEQFF.

J is TRBJ1-1 and V is TRBV7-8; the D gene is possibly TRBD1 (5 bases). This CDR3 has 14 amino acids. V was clipped by 1 base and J by 11 bases, with 17 bases between them. Germline loops: CDR1 SGHVS, CDR2 FQNEAQ. DNA of the CDR3: TGTGCCAGCAGCTTAGATTGGAGGGATCAGGGCGCTTTCTTT. Its translation is CASSLDWRDQGAFF. Full variable domain (outside the CDR3, taken from reference TRBV7-8 and TRBJ1-1): GAGVSQSPRYKVAKRGQDVALRCDPISGHVSLFWYQQALGQGPEFLTYFQNEAQLDKSGLPSDRFFAERPEGSVSTLKIQRTQQEDSAVYLCASSLDWRDQGAFFGQGTRLTVV.

The chain couples TRBV2 to TRBJ2-2; D might be TRBD1 (5 bases). V was clipped by 6 bases and J by 5 bases, with 7 bases between them. CDR3 size: 12 residues. CDR1 and CDR2 from the germline V gene are SNHLY and FYNNEI. CDR3 loop: CASSRVTGELFF. In DNA, the CDR3 is TGTGCCAGCAGCAGGGTGACCGGGGAGCTGTTTTTT.

This sequence joins TRBV27 and TRBJ1-4, with 9 nucleotides matching TRBD1. Germline V gene data show CDR1 as MNHEY and CDR2 as SMNVEV (reference sequence). The CDR3 runs 13 residues. V lost 6 bases and J lost 8; bases outside the gene matches: 4. The CDR3 here is CASRQQGAEKLFF. CDR3 nucleotide sequence: TGTGCCAGCAGACAACAGGGGGCCGAAAAACTGTTTTTT.

The CDR3 spells CASSELAGGYNEQFF. The CDR3 DNA reads TGTGCCAGCAGCGAACTAGCGGGAGGGTACAATGAGCAGTTCTTC. The gene calls are TRBV2 and TRBJ2-1; 13 bases are a match to TRBD2. The CDR3 consists of 15 residues. V lost 6 bases, J lost 4 bases, and 3 bases stayed unmatched. Germline CDR1 and CDR2: SNHLY and FYNNEI.

The chain combines TRBV28 with TRBJ2-1, with 8 bases fitting TRBD2. V dropped 5 bases and J dropped 5; count of bases not matched to a gene: 14. The germline CDR1 and CDR2 sequences are MDHEN and SYDVKM. This CDR3 has 17 amino acids. DNA of the CDR3: TGTGCCAGCAGTCTTCCACAGAGACTAGCGAGCAACAATGAGCAGTTCTTC. It translates to CASSLPQRLASNNEQFF.

The gene calls are TRBV18 and TRBJ2-2; maybe TRBD2 (6 bases). The CDR3 is 16 amino acids. Germline CDR1 KGHSH, CDR2 LQKENI. V lost 3 bases and J 5 bases, leaving 16 bases between the germline ends. Written as DNA, the CDR3 is TGTGCCAGCTCACCCCGGGAGCTGCGGCATACCGGGGAGCTGTTTTTT. This gives the protein CASSPRELRHTGELFF.

This clone showed up just a few times. The chain couples TRBV12-5 to TRBJ1-5; D perhaps matches TRBD1 (6 bases). Germline lookup yields CDR1 LGHNT and CDR2 FRNRAP. V lost 7 bases and J lost 5, with 12 bases in between. The CDR3 contains 13 residues. CDR3 sequence reads: CASATGLDQPQHF. Written as DNA, the CDR3 is TGTGCTAGTGCTACAGGGTTGGATCAGCCCCAGCATTTT.

There are a few counts of this clone. The chain carries TRBV5-1 and TRBJ2-7; a possible D gene is TRBD1 (6 bases). Trimming took 7 bases from V and 3 from J, leaving 11 bases between them. CDR1 SGHRS and CDR2 YFSETQ come from the germline V gene. The CDR3 extends over 12 amino acids. The CDR3 DNA reads TGCGCCAGCCGTGGACAGTTCTACGAGCAGTACTTC. Its translation: CASRGQFYEQYF. The entire variable domain, with the rest obtained from reference TRBV5-1 and TRBJ2-7, is as follows: KAGVTQTPRYLIKTRGQQVTLSCSPISGHRSVSWYQQTPGQGLQFLFEYFSETQRNKGNFPGRFSGRQFSNSRSEMNVSTLELGDSALYLCASRGQFYEQYFGPGTRLTVT.

This clone was detected a few times. The CDR3 loop is CASEHLSYNEQFF. The CDR3 DNA reads TGTGCCTCCGAACACCTCTCCTACAATGAGCAGTTCTTC. The chain couples TRBV6-1 to TRBJ2-1; no clear D. Trimming took off 11 bases at V and 0 bases at J, with 11 bases between the two ends. CDR3 size: 13 residues. Germline assignment: CDR1 MNHNS and CDR2 SASEGT.

The J gene is TRBJ1-4, the V gene TRBV18, with 10 bases matching TRBD1. Unmatched junction bases numbered 4, after V lost 1 base and J lost 8 bases. The CDR3 covers 15 residues. CDR1 is KGHSH and CDR2 is LQKENI in the germline V gene. The CDR3 sequence: CASSPRTGGSEKLFF. The CDR3 DNA is TGTGCCAGCTCACCACGGACAGGGGGTTCCGAAAAACTGTTTTTT.

The J gene is TRBJ2-1, the V gene TRBV30; 8 nucleotides agree with TRBD2. Germline lookup yields CDR1 GTSNPN and CDR2 SVGIG (reference sequence). The J segment lost 4 bases and the V segment lost 4 bases, leaving 3 bases of the junction unmatched. The CDR3 sequence is 13 residues long. The CDR3 region has the DNA TGTGCCTGGACTAGCGGGCCTTACAATGAGCAGTTCTTC. Amino acids: CAWTSGPYNEQFF.

The chain has TRBV7-2 and TRBJ2-7; 10 positions agree with TRBD2. This CDR3 is 14 amino acids long. CDR1 is SGHTA and CDR2 is FQGNSA in the germline V gene. Losses at the gene ends were 5 bases for V and 6 bases for J; bases not matched to a gene: 7. CDR3 sequence (DNA): TGTGCCAGCAGCGCGCTAGCGGGAGCCGGCGAGCAGTACTTC. Translating it yields CASSALAGAGEQYF. Full variable domain (remainder filled in from reference TRBV7-2 and TRBJ2-7): GAGVSQSPSNKVTEKGKDVELRCDPISGHTALYWYRQSLGQGLEFLIYFQGNSAPDKSGLPSDRFSAERTGGSVSTLTIQRTQQEDSAVYLCASSALAGAGEQYFGPGTRLTVT.

The table lists this clone with a count of one. The chain combines TRBV5-4 with TRBJ2-4; perhaps TRBD1 as D (6 bases). The V and J ends lost 4 bases and 0 bases respectively, with 11 bases between them. Germline lookup yields CDR1 SGHNT and CDR2 YYREEE (reference sequence). CDR3 length: 15 amino acids. The CDR3, as DNA: TGTGCCAGCAGCCGACAGGATGTAGCCAAAAACATTCAGTACTTC. This encodes CASSRQDVAKNIQYF.

The count of this clone is one. The V call is TRBV14, the J call TRBJ1-2; 7 nucleotides agree with TRBD1. In germline, CDR1 is SGHDN, CDR2 FVKESK. The CDR3 is made up of 13 amino acids. The ends lost 1 base at V and 8 bases at J; junction bases unmatched: 4. The CDR3 protein is CASSQVSGGGYTF. CDR3 DNA sequence: TGTGCCAGCAGCCAAGTCTCAGGGGGAGGCTACACCTTC. The entire variable domain, with the rest obtained from reference TRBV14 and TRBJ1-2, is as follows: EAGVTQFPSHSVIEKGQTVTLRCDPISGHDNLYWYRRVMGKEIKFLLHFVKESKQDESGMPNNRFLAERTGGTYSTLKVQPAELEDSGVYFCASSQVSGGGYTFGSGTRLTVV.

The V call is TRBV7-2, the J call TRBJ2-1; D is undetermined. CDR3 length equals 15 residues. Germline loops: CDR1 SGHTA, CDR2 FQGNSA. V lost 3 bases to trimming and J lost 0 bases, with 9 bases between them. Here the CDR3 DNA reads TGTGCCAGCAGCTTGACATCGAGCTCCTACAATGAGCAGTTCTTC. Its translation: CASSLTSSSYNEQFF.

This clone came up once. V and J are TRBV5-1 and TRBJ2-2; D is uncertain. The germline V and J ends were trimmed by 1 base and 1 base, with 5 bases remaining between them. Germline V gene sequence: CDR1 SGHRS, CDR2 YFSETQ. This CDR3 is 14 amino acids long. The CDR3 region is CASSLSLNTGELFF. Written as DNA, the CDR3 is TGCGCCAGCAGCTTGTCCTTGAACACCGGGGAGCTGTTTTTT. Complete variable domain (other parts from reference TRBV5-1 and TRBJ2-2): KAGVTQTPRYLIKTRGQQVTLSCSPISGHRSVSWYQQTPGQGLQFLFEYFSETQRNKGNFPGRFSGRQFSNSRSEMNVSTLELGDSALYLCASSLSLNTGELFFGEGSRLTVL.